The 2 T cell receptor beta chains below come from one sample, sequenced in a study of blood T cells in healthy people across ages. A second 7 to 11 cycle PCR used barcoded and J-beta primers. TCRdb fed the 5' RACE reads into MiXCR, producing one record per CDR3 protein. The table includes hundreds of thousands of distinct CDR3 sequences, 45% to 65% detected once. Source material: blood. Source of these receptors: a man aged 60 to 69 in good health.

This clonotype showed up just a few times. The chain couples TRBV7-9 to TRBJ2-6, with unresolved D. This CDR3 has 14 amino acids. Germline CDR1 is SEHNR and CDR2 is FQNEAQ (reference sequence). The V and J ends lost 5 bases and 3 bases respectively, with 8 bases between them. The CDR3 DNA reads TGTGCCAGCAGCGAGGTGCGTGGGGCCAACGTCCTGACTTTC. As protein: CASSEVRGANVLTF.

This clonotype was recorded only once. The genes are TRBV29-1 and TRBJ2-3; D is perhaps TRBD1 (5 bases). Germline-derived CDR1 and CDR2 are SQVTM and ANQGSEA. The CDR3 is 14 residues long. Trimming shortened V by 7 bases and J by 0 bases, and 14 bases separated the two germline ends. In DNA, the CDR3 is TGCAGCGCTCTCGGGCGGACAAGCACAGATACGCAGTATTTT. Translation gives CSALGRTSTDTQYF.